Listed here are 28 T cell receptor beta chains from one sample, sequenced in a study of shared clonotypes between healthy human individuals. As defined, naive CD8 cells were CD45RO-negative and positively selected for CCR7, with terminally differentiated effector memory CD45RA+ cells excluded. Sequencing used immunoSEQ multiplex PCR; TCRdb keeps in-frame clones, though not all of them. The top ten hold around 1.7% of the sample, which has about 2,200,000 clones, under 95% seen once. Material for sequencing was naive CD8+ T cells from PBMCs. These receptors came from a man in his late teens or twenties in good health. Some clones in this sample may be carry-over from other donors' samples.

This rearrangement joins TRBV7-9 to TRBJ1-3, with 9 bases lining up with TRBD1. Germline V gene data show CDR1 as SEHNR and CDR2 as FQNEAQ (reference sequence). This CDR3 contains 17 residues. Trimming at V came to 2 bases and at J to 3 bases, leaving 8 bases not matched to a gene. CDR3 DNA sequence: TGTGCCAGCAGCTTAACCCGGGGGACAGGGCTTGGAAACACCATATATTTT. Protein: CASSLTRGTGLGNTIYF.

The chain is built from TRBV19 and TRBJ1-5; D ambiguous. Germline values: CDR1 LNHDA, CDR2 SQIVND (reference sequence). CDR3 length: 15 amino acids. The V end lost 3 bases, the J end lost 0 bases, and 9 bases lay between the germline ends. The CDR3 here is CASSIFQLSNQPQHF. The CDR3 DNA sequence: TGTGCCAGTAGTATCTTCCAGCTTAGCAATCAGCCCCAGCATTTT.

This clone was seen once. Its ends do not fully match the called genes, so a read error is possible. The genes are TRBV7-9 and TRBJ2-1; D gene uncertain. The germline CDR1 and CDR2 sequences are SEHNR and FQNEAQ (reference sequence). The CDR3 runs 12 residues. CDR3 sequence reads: CASSLAVNSPVF. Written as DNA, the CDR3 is TGTGCCAGCAGCTTAGCGGTGAACAGCCCTGTCTTC. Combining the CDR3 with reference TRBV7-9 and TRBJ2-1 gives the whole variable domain DTGVSQNPRHKITKRGQNVTFRCDPISEHNRLYWYRQTLGQGPEFLTYFQNEAQLEKSRLLSDRFSAERPKGSFSTLEIQRTEQGDSAMYLCASSLAVNSPVFGPGTRLTVL.

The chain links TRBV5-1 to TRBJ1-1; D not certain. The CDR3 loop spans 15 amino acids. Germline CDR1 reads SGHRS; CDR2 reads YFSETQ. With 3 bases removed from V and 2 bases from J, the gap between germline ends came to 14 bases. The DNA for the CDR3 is TGCGCCAGCAGCTCTTCAGAATCCATCAACACTGAAGCTTTCTTT. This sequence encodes CASSSSESINTEAFF.

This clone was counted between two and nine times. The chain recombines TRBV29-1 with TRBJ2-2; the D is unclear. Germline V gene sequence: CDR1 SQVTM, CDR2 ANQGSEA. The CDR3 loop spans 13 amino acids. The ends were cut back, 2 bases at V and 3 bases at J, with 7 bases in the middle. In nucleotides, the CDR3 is TGCAGCGTTGAACAGGAACACACCGGGGAGCTGTTTTTT. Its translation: CSVEQEHTGELFF.

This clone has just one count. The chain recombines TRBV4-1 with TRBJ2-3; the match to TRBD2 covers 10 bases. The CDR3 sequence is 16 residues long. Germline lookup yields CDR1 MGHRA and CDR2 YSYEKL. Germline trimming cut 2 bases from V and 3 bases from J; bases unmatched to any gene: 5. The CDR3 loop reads CASSQTASGSTDTQYF. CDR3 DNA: TGCGCCAGCAGCCAAACGGCTAGCGGGAGTACAGATACGCAGTATTTT.

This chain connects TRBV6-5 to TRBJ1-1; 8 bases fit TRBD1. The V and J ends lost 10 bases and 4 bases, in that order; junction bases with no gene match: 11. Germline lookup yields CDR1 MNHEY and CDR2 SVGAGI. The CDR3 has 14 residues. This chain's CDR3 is CATSAGTGFTEAFF. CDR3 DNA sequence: TGTGCCACCTCAGCCGGGACAGGCTTCACTGAAGCTTTCTTT.

CDR3 region: CASSLPLAGSGRGEQFF. Written as DNA, the CDR3 is TGTGCCAGCAGCTTACCGCTAGCGGGCTCCGGGAGGGGTGAGCAGTTCTTC. The J gene is TRBJ2-1, the V gene TRBV7-9; TRBD2 aligns across 8 bases. The germline gives CDR1 SEHNR, CDR2 FQNEAQ (reference sequence). Trimming at V came to 2 bases and at J to 9 bases, leaving 15 bases not matched to a gene. The CDR3 runs to 17 residues.

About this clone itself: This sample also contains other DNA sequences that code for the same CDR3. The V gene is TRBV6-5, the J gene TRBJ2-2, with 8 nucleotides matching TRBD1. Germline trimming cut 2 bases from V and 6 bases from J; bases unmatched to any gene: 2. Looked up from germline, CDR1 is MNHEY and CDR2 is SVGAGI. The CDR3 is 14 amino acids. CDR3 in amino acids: CASSYGTGAGELFF. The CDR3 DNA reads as TGTGCCAGCAGTTACGGGACAGGAGCCGGGGAGCTGTTTTTT.

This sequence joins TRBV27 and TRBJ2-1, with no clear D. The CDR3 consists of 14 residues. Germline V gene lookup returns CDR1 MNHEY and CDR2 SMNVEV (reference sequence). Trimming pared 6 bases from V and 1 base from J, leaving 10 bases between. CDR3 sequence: CASSLSWSYNEQFF. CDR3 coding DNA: TGTGCCAGCAGCCTTTCTTGGTCCTACAATGAGCAGTTCTTC.

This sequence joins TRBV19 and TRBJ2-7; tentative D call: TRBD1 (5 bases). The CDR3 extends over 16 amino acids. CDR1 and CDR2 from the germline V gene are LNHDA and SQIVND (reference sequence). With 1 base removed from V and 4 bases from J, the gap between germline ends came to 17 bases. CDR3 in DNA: TGTGCCAGTAGTATAGCATTTCAGGGTAGGTCGTACGAGCAGTACTTC. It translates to CASSIAFQGRSYEQYF. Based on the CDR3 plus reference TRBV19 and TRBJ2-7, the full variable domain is DGGITQSPKYLFRKEGQNVTLSCEQNLNHDAMYWYRQDPGQGLRLIYYSQIVNDFQKGDIAEGYSVSREKKESFPLTVTSAQKNPTAFYLCASSIAFQGRSYEQYFGPGTRLTVT.

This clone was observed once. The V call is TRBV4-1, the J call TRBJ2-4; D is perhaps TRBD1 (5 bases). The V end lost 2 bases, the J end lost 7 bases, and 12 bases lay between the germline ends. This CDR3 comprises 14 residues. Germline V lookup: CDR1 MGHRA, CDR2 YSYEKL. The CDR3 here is CASSQPDTSNIQYF. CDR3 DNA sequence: TGCGCCAGCAGCCAACCGGACACCTCCAACATTCAGTACTTC.

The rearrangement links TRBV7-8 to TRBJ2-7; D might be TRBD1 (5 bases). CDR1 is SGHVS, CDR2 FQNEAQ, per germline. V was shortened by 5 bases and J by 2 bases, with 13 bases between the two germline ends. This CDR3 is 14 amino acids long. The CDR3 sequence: CASSDRSVPYEQYF. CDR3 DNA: TGTGCCAGCAGCGACAGAAGTGTGCCCTACGAGCAGTACTTC.

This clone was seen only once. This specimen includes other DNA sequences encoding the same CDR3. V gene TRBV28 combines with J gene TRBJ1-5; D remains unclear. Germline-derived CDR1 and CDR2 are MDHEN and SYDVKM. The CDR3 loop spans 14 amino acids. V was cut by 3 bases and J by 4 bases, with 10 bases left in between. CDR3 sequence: CASSFGAGNQPQHF. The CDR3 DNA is TGTGCCAGCAGTTTCGGTGCGGGAAATCAGCCCCAGCATTTT.

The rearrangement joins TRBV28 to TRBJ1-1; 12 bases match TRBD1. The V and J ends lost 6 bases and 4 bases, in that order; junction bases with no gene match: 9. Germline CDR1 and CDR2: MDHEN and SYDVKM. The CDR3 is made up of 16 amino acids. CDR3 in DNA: TGTGCCAGCAGCTTAATGGGACAGGGGGCTTCCACTGAAGCTTTCTTT. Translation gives CASSLMGQGASTEAFF.

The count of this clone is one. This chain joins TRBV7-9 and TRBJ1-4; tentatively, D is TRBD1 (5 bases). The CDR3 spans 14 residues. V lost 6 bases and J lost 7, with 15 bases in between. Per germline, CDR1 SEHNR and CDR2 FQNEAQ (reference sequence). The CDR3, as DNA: TGTGCCAGCAGAGGGGCCCAGCGGGGTGAAAAACTGTTTTTT. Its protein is CASRGAQRGEKLFF.

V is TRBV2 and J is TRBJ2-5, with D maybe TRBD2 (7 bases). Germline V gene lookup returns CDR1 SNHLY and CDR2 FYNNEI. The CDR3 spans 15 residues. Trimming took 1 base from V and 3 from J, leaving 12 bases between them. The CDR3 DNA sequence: TGTGCCAGCAGTGAAGTGGGGGGGCGGAAAGAGACCCAGTACTTC. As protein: CASSEVGGRKETQYF.

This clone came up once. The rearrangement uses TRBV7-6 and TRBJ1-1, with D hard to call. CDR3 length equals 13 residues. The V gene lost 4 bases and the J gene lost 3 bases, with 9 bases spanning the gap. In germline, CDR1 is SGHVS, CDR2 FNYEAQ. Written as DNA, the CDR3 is TGTGCCAGCAGCTCCACCCAATACACTGAAGCTTTCTTT. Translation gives CASSSTQYTEAFF.

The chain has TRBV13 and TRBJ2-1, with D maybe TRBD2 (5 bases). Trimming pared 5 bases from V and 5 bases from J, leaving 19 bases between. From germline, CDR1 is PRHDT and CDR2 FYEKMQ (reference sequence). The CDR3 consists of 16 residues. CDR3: CASSLYGYEEDNEQFF. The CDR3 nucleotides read TGTGCCAGCAGCCTGTATGGCTATGAGGAGGACAATGAGCAGTTCTTC.

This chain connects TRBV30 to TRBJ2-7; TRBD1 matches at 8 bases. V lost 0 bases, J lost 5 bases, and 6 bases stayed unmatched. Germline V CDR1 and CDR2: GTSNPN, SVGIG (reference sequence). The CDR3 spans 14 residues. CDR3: CAWSVGQGRHEQYF. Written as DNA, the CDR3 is TGTGCCTGGAGTGTAGGACAGGGAAGGCACGAGCAGTACTTC.

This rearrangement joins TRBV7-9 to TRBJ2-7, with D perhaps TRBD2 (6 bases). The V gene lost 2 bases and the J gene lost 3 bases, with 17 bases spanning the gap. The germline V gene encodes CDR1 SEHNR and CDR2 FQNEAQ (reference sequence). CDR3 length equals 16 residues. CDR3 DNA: TGTGCCAGCAGCTTAACTAGTGGGACTGGGTTCTACGAGCAGTACTTC. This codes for CASSLTSGTGFYEQYF.

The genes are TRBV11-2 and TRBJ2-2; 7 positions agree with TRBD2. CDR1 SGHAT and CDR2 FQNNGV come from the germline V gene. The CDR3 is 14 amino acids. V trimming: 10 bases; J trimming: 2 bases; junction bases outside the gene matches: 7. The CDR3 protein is CANRGLLNTGELFF. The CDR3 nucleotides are TGTGCCAATCGGGGACTACTAAACACCGGGGAGCTGTTTTTT. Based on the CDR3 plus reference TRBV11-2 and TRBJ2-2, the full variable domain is EAGVAQSPRYKIIEKRQSVAFWCNPISGHATLYWYQQILGQGPKLLIQFQNNGVVDDSQLPKDRFSAERLKGVDSTLKIQPAKLEDSAVYLCANRGLLNTGELFFGEGSRLTVL.

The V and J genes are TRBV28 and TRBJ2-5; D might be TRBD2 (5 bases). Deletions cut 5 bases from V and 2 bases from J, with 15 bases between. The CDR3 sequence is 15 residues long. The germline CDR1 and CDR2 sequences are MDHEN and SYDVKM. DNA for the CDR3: TGTGCCAGCAGTCGTCGGGGATGGATTCAAGAGACCCAGTACTTC. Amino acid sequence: CASSRRGWIQETQYF.

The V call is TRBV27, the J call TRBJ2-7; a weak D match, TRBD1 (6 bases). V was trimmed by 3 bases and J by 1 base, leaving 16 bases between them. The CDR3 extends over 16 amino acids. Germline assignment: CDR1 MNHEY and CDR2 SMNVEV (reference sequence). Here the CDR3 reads CASSLRGSGVSYEQYF. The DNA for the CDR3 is TGTGCCAGCAGTTTGAGGGGGTCAGGGGTATCCTACGAGCAGTACTTC.

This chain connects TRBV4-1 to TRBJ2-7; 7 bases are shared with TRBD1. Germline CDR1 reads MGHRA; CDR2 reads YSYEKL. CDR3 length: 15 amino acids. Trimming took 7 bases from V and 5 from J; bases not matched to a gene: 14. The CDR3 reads CASTRWGQPVDEQYF. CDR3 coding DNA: TGCGCCAGCACCCGTTGGGGACAGCCGGTCGACGAGCAGTACTTC.

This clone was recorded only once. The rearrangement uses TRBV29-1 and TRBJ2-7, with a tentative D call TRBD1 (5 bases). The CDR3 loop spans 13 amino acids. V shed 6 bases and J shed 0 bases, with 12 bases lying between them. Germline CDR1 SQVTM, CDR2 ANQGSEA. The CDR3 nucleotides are TGCAGCGTCTTCAGGGAAGGCTCCTACGAGCAGTACTTC. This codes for CSVFREGSYEQYF.

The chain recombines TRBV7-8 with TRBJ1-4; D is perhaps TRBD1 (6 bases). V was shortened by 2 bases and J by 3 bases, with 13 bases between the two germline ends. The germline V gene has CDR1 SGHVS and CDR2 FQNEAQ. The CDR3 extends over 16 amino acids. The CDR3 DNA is TGTGCCAGCAGCTTATTTGGGGGGCCGTCTAATGAAAAACTGTTTTTT. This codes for CASSLFGGPSNEKLFF.

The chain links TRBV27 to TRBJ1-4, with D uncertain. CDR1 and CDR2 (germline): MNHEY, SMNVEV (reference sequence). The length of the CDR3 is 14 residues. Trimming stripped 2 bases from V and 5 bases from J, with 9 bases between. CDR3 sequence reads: CASSLTRQNEKLFF. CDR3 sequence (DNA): TGTGCCAGCAGTTTAACCAGACAAAATGAAAAACTGTTTTTT.